This is a list of T cell receptor beta chains from one sample in a study of blood T cell repertoires in COVID-19. The repertoire was sequenced with immunoSEQ multiplex PCR; TCRdb's copy has only in-frame clones and lacks some. The repertoire holds about 220,000 clones, with less than 90% as singletons. The sequenced material came from peripheral blood. The receptors stem from a man between 25 and 39 years old with active or convalescent COVID-19. Each CDR3 is given with its conserved first and last residue. D genes are given only for firm matches.

>TRBJ1-2|TRBV28|TRBD1
TGTGCCAGCAGTTTATTAAGAGGGGGCGCGGGCGGCTACACCTTC
CASSLLRGGAGGYTF
>TRBJ2-2|TRBV28|-
TGTGCCAGCAGCCAGCCCGGGACTGGTCCGGGGGAGCTGTTTTTT
CASSQPGTGPGELFF
>TRBJ1-1|TRBV28|-
TGTGCCAGCAGTTTATCTAGGACTGAAGCTTTCTTT
CASSLSRTEAFF
>TRBJ2-7|TRBV4-3|-
TGCGCCAGCAGCCAAGTTGGGCAGTCCTACGAGCAGTACTTC
CASSQVGQSYEQYF
>TRBJ2-7|TRBV6-5|-
TGTGCCAGTAACGACTTCTCCCACGAGCAGTACTTC
CASNDFSHEQYF
>TRBJ2-5|TRBV9|TRBD1
TGTGCCAGCAGCGTGGGCGGGACAGGGGAAGAGACCCAGTACTTC
CASSVGGTGEETQYF
>TRBJ2-1|TRBV5-4|TRBD1
TGTGCCAGCAGCTTGAGGCAGGGGGCCAATGAGCAGTTCTTC
CASSLRQGANEQFF
>TRBJ2-7|TRBV19|TRBD1
TGTGCCAGTAGCCCGTCCGGGACAGGGTTTTCCTACGAGCAGTACTTC
CASSPSGTGFSYEQYF
>TRBJ1-1|TRBV6-5|-
TGTGCCAGCAGTTACTCGCAACAGAAGAACACTGAAGCTTTCTTT
CASSYSQQKNTEAFF
>TRBJ1-1|TRBV9|TRBD1
TGTGCCAGCAGCTCAACAGGGGAGGAAGCTTTCTTT
CASSSTGEEAFF
>TRBJ1-5|TRBV6-5|-
TGTGCCAGCAGTAGCCTTCGTAATCAGCCCCAGCATTTT
CASSSLRNQPQHF
>TRBJ2-5|TRBV2|TRBD2
TGTGCCAGCAGTGTTCGGACTAGCGGGGGGGGAGAGACCCAGTACTTC
CASSVRTSGGGETQYF
>TRBJ2-3|TRBV5-1|TRBD1
TGCGCCAGCAGCCCGGGACAGGGTGGCACAGATACGCAGTATTTT
CASSPGQGGTDTQYF
>TRBJ1-2|TRBV4-3|-
TGCGCCAGCAGCCAAGAGGGAGAGGATCCCTATGGCTACACCTTC
CASSQEGEDPYGYTF
>TRBJ2-7|TRBV7-2|-
TGTGCCAGCAGCCTCCGCGGGACTGGAGCCTACGAGCAGTACTTC
CASSLRGTGAYEQYF
>TRBJ2-3|TRBV2|-
TGTGCCAGCAGAGACGCTTTCGAGGTCGCAGATACGCAGTATTTT
CASRDAFEVADTQYF